This paragraph reports one TCR beta chain. Recruitment covered under 25 US areas and drew participants whose ages spanned about 18 to 90 years. This record belongs to a study of blood T cell repertoires in COVID-19. The method was immunoSEQ multiplex PCR; TCRdb's version includes in-frame clones alone and lacks a portion of them. The sample contains 250,000 to 350,000 clones, roughly 85% of which appear only once. Germline V CDR1 and CDR2: SGHNT, YYREEE (reference sequence). The CDR3 totals 14 residues. Trimming cost V 6 bases and J 6 bases; bases outside gene matches: 8. Material: PBMCs or T cells enriched from blood (not recorded which). The gene calls are TRBV5-4 and TRBJ2-2; 7 bases are a match to TRBD2. The sequence came from a woman aged 50 to 65 who had recovered from COVID-19. CDR3 nucleotide sequence: TGTGCCAGCAACATTGGACTAGAGGCCGGGGAGCTGTTTTTT. It encodes CASNIGLEAGELFF.